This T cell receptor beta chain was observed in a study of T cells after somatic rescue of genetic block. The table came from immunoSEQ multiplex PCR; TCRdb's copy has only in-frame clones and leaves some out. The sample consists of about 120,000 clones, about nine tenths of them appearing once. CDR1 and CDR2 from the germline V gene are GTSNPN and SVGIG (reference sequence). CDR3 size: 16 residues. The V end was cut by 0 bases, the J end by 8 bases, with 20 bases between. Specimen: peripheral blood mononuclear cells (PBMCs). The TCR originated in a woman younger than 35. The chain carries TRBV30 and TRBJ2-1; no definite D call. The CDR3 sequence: CAWSVRGRATMDEQFF. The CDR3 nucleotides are TGTGCCTGGAGTGTACGCGGACGGGCGACAATGGATGAGCAGTTCTTC.